Below, 30 T cell receptor beta chains from the same sample are listed, as sequenced in a study of T cells in Graves' hyperthyroidism and ophthalmopathy. Template material for amplifying TCR beta CDR3 regions consisted of RNA transcripts. HTBI primers were used for first-round RT-PCR of the TCR CDR3. TCRdb used MiXCR to reprocess the multiplex PCR reads, holding one entry per CDR3 protein. This sample carries about 350,000 distinct CDR3 sequences, around a sixth of them seen once, and the ten largest clones take about 14%. The material sequenced was blood. These TCRs come from a woman between 35 and 50 years old with Graves' ophthalmopathy.

In its sample, this clonotype was seen many times. The chain couples TRBV14 to TRBJ2-2; D not resolved. Germline V lookup: CDR1 SGHDN, CDR2 FVKESK. The CDR3 runs 13 residues. Between the trimmed V and J ends, which lost 4 bases and 8 bases, there was a span of 11 bases. This CDR3 reads CASSLVMRGELFF. CDR3 bases: TGTGCCAGCAGCCTGGTCATGAGGGGGGAGCTGTTTTTT.

This clonotype was counted many times. The chain employs TRBV20-1 and TRBJ2-7, with D possibly called TRBD1 or TRBD2 (5 bases each). The CDR3 is made up of 14 amino acids. Germline V gene sequence: CDR1 DFQATT, CDR2 SNEGSKA (reference sequence). V lost 0 bases and J 4 bases, leaving 13 bases between the germline ends. This CDR3 reads CSAREGRVIYEQYF. DNA of the CDR3: TGCAGTGCTAGAGAGGGGCGGGTTATTTACGAGCAGTACTTC.

This clonotype was detected ten times or more. V and J are TRBV30 and TRBJ2-5; TRBD1 matches 7 bases. Losses at the gene ends were 2 bases for V and 3 bases for J; bases not matched to a gene: 6. CDR1 GTSNPN and CDR2 SVGIG come from the germline V gene (reference sequence). CDR3 length: 14 residues. The CDR3 sequence: CAWSQGGEKETQYF. Here the CDR3 DNA reads TGTGCCTGGAGTCAAGGGGGCGAGAAAGAGACCCAGTACTTC.

The sample holds many counts of this clonotype. The chain combines TRBV27 with TRBJ1-2; TRBD1 is a possible D gene (6 bases). CDR3 size: 18 residues. Trimming pared 0 bases from V and 5 bases from J, leaving 22 bases between. CDR1 and CDR2 from the germline V gene are MNHEY and SMNVEV (reference sequence). CDR3 sequence (DNA): TGTGCCAGCAGTTTATCGGTGGCAGGGGACCGGGGTGGGTATGGCTACACCTTC. It translates to CASSLSVAGDRGGYGYTF.

This clonotype appeared many times. The chain couples TRBV9 to TRBJ2-3, with 7 bases aligning to TRBD2. Germline-derived CDR1 and CDR2 are SGDLS and YYNGEE. Unmatched junction bases numbered 10, after V lost 4 bases and J lost 2 bases. This CDR3 has 16 residues. The CDR3 protein is CASSPRYSGDTDTQYF. The DNA for the CDR3 is TGTGCCAGCAGCCCACGTTACAGCGGGGACACAGATACGCAGTATTTT.

This clonotype was detected many times. The chain couples TRBV6-5 to TRBJ1-5; 9 bases are a match to TRBD1. The germline V gene encodes CDR1 MNHEY and CDR2 SVGAGI. The CDR3 consists of 13 residues. The junction had 7 bases not matched to a gene; V was cut back by 11 bases and J by 5 bases. CDR3 amino acids: CAGWTGADQPQHF. In DNA form, the CDR3 reads TGTGCCGGATGGACAGGGGCCGATCAGCCCCAGCATTTT.

In its sample, this clonotype was seen many times. CDR3 bases: TGTGCCGGAACACCGACTGGCAACTATGGCTACACCTTC. Protein sequence: CAGTPTGNYGYTF. The genes are TRBV6-1 and TRBJ1-2; D call uncertain. Germline CDR1 and CDR2: MNHNS and SASEGT. The CDR3 spans 13 residues. Trimming stripped 11 bases from V and 2 bases from J, with 15 bases between.

The chain couples TRBV20-1 to TRBJ2-7; the match to TRBD2 covers 14 bases. CDR1 is DFQATT, CDR2 SNEGSKA, per germline (reference sequence). The junction had 7 bases not matched to a gene; V was cut back by 5 bases and J by 4 bases. This CDR3 contains 15 residues. CDR3 nucleotide sequence: TGCAGTGCTGGGGGGACTAGCGGGAGTGGGTACGAGCAGTACTTC. This codes for CSAGGTSGSGYEQYF.

At least ten counts were recorded for this clonotype. The J gene is TRBJ2-7, the V gene TRBV11-2; TRBD1 aligns across 10 bases. Germline CDR1 SGHAT, CDR2 FQNNGV. V was pared by 0 bases and J by 7 bases, with 9 bases of the junction left unmatched. CDR3 length: 16 amino acids. The CDR3: CASSLDRDRGLWEQYF. CDR3 in DNA: TGTGCCAGCAGCTTAGATAGGGACAGGGGTCTTTGGGAGCAGTACTTC. The variable domain in full, completed from reference TRBV11-2 and TRBJ2-7, reads EAGVAQSPRYKIIEKRQSVAFWCNPISGHATLYWYQQILGQGPKLLIQFQNNGVVDDSQLPKDRFSAERLKGVDSTLKIQPAKLEDSAVYLCASSLDRDRGLWEQYFGPGTRLTVT.

In this sample, this clonotype turned up many times. The chain combines TRBV12-3 or TRBV12-4 with TRBJ2-7; D is undetermined. The CDR3 sequence is 13 residues long. Trimming pared 6 bases from V and 3 bases from J, leaving 12 bases between. Here the CDR3 DNA reads TGTGCCAGCAGGCAAGAGGTGGACTACGAGCAGTACTTC. Protein: CASRQEVDYEQYF.

V is TRBV9 and J is TRBJ2-7, with 10 bases identical to TRBD1. Germline V lookup: CDR1 SGDLS, CDR2 YYNGEE. The CDR3 extends over 16 amino acids. Losses at the gene ends were 3 bases for V and 6 bases for J; bases not matched to a gene: 12. The DNA for the CDR3 is TGTGCCAGCAGCGAGGACCTCGGGACAGGGGCTTTCGAGCAGTACTTC. Protein: CASSEDLGTGAFEQYF.

The sample holds many counts of this clonotype. The genes are TRBV7-2 and TRBJ2-7, with 11 bases that match TRBD2. Germline trimming cut 5 bases from V and 4 bases from J; bases unmatched to any gene: 1. The CDR3 is 13 residues long. Germline V gene sequence: CDR1 SGHTA, CDR2 FQGNSA. DNA of the CDR3: TGTGCCAGCAGCCCTAGCGGGAGGTACGAGCAGTACTTC. Protein product: CASSPSGRYEQYF.

In its sample, this clonotype was seen many times. The rearrangement uses TRBV6-5 and TRBJ1-3; D gene ambiguous. Trimming took off 6 bases at V and 2 bases at J, with 5 bases between the two ends. Germline CDR1 and CDR2: MNHEY and SVGAGI. This CDR3 has 12 amino acids. CDR3 nucleotide sequence: TGTGCCAGCAGGGGTCCTGGAAACACCATATATTTT. Its protein is CASRGPGNTIYF.

About this clonotype itself: The junction departs from germline at one end; a sequencing error may be responsible. The chain combines TRBV6-1 with TRBJ1-5, with unresolved D. The CDR3 extends over 14 amino acids. Germline CDR1 is MNHNS and CDR2 is SASEGT. CDR3: CTSTPWGGNQPRHF. DNA for the CDR3: TGTACCAGCACCCCCTGGGGTGGCAATCAGCCCCGGCATTTT.

This clonotype showed up many times. This chain links TRBV27 with TRBJ2-7; 7 positions match TRBD1. With 3 bases clipped from V and 3 bases from J, the junction kept 5 bases outside the gene matches. The CDR3 loop spans 14 amino acids. Germline CDR1 is MNHEY and CDR2 is SMNVEV (reference sequence). In DNA form, the CDR3 reads TGTGCCAGCAGTTTCCAGGGGGACATCTACGAGCAGTACTTC. Translation gives CASSFQGDIYEQYF.

This chain connects TRBV6-1 to TRBJ2-5; D might be TRBD2 (8 bases). The V end lost 9 bases, the J end lost 1 base, and 27 bases lay between the germline ends. Germline CDR1 is MNHNS and CDR2 is SASEGT. CDR3 size: 18 residues. The CDR3 protein is CASKPRDSWGTSQETQYF. The CDR3 DNA reads TGTGCCAGTAAGCCCCGGGACAGTTGGGGGACTAGCCAAGAGACCCAGTACTTC.

This clonotype showed up many times. The gene calls are TRBV7-8 and TRBJ2-2, with D perhaps matching TRBD2 (6 bases). The V gene's germline CDR1 is SGHVS and CDR2 FQNEAQ. Trimming pared 5 bases from V and 3 bases from J, leaving 16 bases between. The CDR3 length is 16 residues. CDR3 in DNA: TGTGCCAGCAGCCTAAGGGCCCGGGGGTACACCGGGGAGCTGTTTTTT. It specifies CASSLRARGYTGELFF. Drawing the rest from reference TRBV7-8 and TRBJ2-2, the complete variable domain is GAGVSQSPRYKVAKRGQDVALRCDPISGHVSLFWYQQALGQGPEFLTYFQNEAQLDKSGLPSDRFFAERPEGSVSTLKIQRTQQEDSAVYLCASSLRARGYTGELFFGEGSRLTVL.

This clonotype was seen repeatedly, ten times or more. The chain joins TRBV12-3 or TRBV12-4 to TRBJ2-7; TRBD1 matches at 7 bases. J lost 7 bases, V lost 6 bases, and 6 bases had no gene match. CDR3 length: 12 amino acids. As DNA, the CDR3 is TGTGCCAGCAGCCCGACAGGGCAAGAGCAGTACTTC. This translates into CASSPTGQEQYF.

About this clonotype: A clone one base away is much larger, so this may be a read error. The V gene is TRBV20-1, the J gene TRBJ1-5, with a possible D match to TRBD1 (5 bases). Looked up from germline, CDR1 is DFQATT and CDR2 is SNEGSKA (reference sequence). The CDR3 has 13 residues. V lost 6 bases and J 4 bases, leaving 13 bases between the germline ends. The CDR3 DNA sequence: TGCAGTGCGACCCGAGGGGCTAATCAGCCCCAGCATTTT. This codes for CSATRGANQPQHF.

The rearrangement uses TRBV12-3 or TRBV12-4 and TRBJ1-2; weak D call: TRBD1 (6 bases). The CDR3 length is 16 residues. Deletions cut 1 base from V and 0 bases from J, with 12 bases between. In nucleotides, the CDR3 is TGTGCCAGCAGTTTAGTCACAGGGATGGCTAACTATGGCTACACCTTC. Its protein product is CASSLVTGMANYGYTF.

This clonotype showed up many times. This chain joins TRBV11-2 and TRBJ2-7, with 12 bases lining up with TRBD2. Germline CDR1 is SGHAT and CDR2 is FQNNGV. V shed 6 bases and J 0 bases; nucleotides not matched to a gene: 9. This CDR3 region has 17 residues. The CDR3 DNA reads as TGTGCCAGCAGTTCCCCGACTAGCGGGGGAAACTCCTACGAGCAGTACTTC. Its protein product is CASSSPTSGGNSYEQYF.

This clonotype was counted many times. The rearrangement uses TRBV18 and TRBJ1-5, with TRBD1 matching over 7 bases. The trim removed 6 bases at V and 5 bases at J, leaving 13 bases unmatched. This CDR3 region has 16 residues. Germline V gene lookup returns CDR1 KGHSH and CDR2 LQKENI. The CDR3 here is CASSRQGATADQPQHF. In DNA, the CDR3 is TGTGCCAGCTCCCGACAGGGCGCCACAGCAGATCAGCCCCAGCATTTT.

With respect to this clonotype: It is likely a read error, because the conserved phenylalanine at the end of the CDR3 is missing. The J gene is TRBJ2-7, the V gene TRBV5-1, with D possibly matching TRBD1 (7 bases). The CDR3 spans 14 residues. V shed 2 bases and J shed 2 bases, with 11 bases lying between them. Germline CDR1 is SGHRS and CDR2 is YFSETQ. The CDR3 nucleotides read TGCGCCAGCAGCTTTCAGGGGGAGGCCTACGAGCAGTACCTC. This translates into CASSFQGEAYEQYL.

In regard to this clonotype: The missing conserved phenylalanine or tryptophan at the end of this CDR3 makes a read error likely. The chain combines TRBV6-7 with TRBJ2-6; maybe TRBD1 (6 bases). TRBV6-7 falls under the ORF class, with uncertain function. V was shortened by 8 bases and J by 4 bases, with 18 bases between the two germline ends. This CDR3 has 16 amino acids. CDR3 DNA: TGTGCCAGCCTAACCCCCAGGGGTTTGGGGGCCAACGTCCTGACTTCC. Translated, it gives CASLTPRGLGANVLTS.

This clonotype came up a few times. V and J are TRBV11-2 and TRBJ2-2, with 7 bases fitting TRBD1. The CDR3 runs to 17 residues. In germline, CDR1 is SGHAT, CDR2 FQNNGV. V trimming: 5 bases; J trimming: 0 bases; junction bases outside the gene matches: 9. The DNA for the CDR3 is TGTGCCAGCAGCCCTCAGGGGGACAGATCGAACACCGGGGAGCTGTTTTTT. This encodes CASSPQGDRSNTGELFF.

In this sample, this clonotype turned up many times. The CDR3 nucleotides are TGTGCCACCAGCGGGAGGCGTGCTAGCAATCAGCCCCAGCATTTT. Its protein product is CATSGRRASNQPQHF. This chain links TRBV15 with TRBJ1-5; D is undetermined. Germline V gene lookup returns CDR1 LNHNV and CDR2 YYDKDF (reference sequence). The V and J ends lost 5 bases and 0 bases respectively, with 11 bases between them. The CDR3 runs 15 residues. Full variable domain (outside the CDR3, taken from reference TRBV15 and TRBJ1-5): DAMVIQNPRYQVTQFGKPVTLSCSQTLNHNVMYWYQQKSSQAPKLLFHYYDKDFNNEADTPDNFQSRRPNTSFCFLDIRSPGLGDTAMYLCATSGRRASNQPQHFGDGTRLSIL.

This clonotype was recorded many times. For the CDR3, the DNA is TGCAGTGCTAGGGGGATACAAACCTCTGGAAACACCATATATTTT. Its translation: CSARGIQTSGNTIYF. This chain joins TRBV20-1 and TRBJ1-3; no firm D call. V was cut by 3 bases and J by 0 bases, with 12 bases left in between. Germline V lookup: CDR1 DFQATT, CDR2 SNEGSKA (reference sequence). CDR3 length: 15 residues.

V and J are TRBV20-1 and TRBJ2-5; D not certain. CDR1 is DFQATT and CDR2 is SNEGSKA in the germline V gene (reference sequence). Trimming shortened V by 0 bases and J by 2 bases, and 10 bases separated the two germline ends. The CDR3 is made up of 14 amino acids. The CDR3 is CSAREALLQETQYF. CDR3 nucleotide sequence: TGCAGTGCTAGAGAGGCTCTTTTACAAGAGACCCAGTACTTC.

The chain has TRBV6-5 and TRBJ1-2; D gene ambiguous. CDR1 is MNHEY and CDR2 is SVGAGI in the germline V gene. Trimming stripped 6 bases from V and 2 bases from J, with 16 bases between. The CDR3 is 15 amino acids. The CDR3 sequence is CASRPYSGGNYGYTF. CDR3 DNA sequence: TGTGCCAGCAGGCCCTATTCGGGTGGGAACTATGGCTACACCTTC.

This clonotype was picked up many times. The gene calls are TRBV30 and TRBJ1-1; TRBD1 matches 7 bases. The CDR3 totals 15 residues. Trimming at V came to 1 base and at J to 5 bases, leaving 10 bases not matched to a gene. Germline lookup yields CDR1 GTSNPN and CDR2 SVGIG (reference sequence). CDR3 sequence: CAWSAQGKMGTEAFF. Here the CDR3 DNA reads TGTGCCTGGAGTGCACAGGGGAAAATGGGGACTGAAGCTTTCTTT.